This T cell receptor beta chain was found in a study of beta chain features in type 1 diabetes. In the study overall: What patients shared with healthy donors was a similar profile of age, gender and cell yields. Regarding the study as a whole: VDJ junctions in type 1 diabetes patients carried more deletions and fewer insertions. Compared with healthy donors, patients appeared to share more similar naive, central memory and regulatory TCRB repertoires.

CDR1 is MGHRA, CDR2 YSYEKL, per germline. The V gene lost 2 bases and the J gene lost 0 bases, with 10 bases spanning the gap. There are 15 residues in the CDR3. This clone was seen more than once but under ten times. Its antigen is as yet unknown. The sample carries other DNA sequences with the same CDR3. Isolated RNA was reverse transcribed in full, so expressed TCRB transcripts were sequenced. Produced via immunoSEQ multiplex PCR; TCRdb's table is partial and in-frame only. The sample has about 370,000 clones, over 12% seen once; the top ten hold approximately 0.019%. This TCR derives from a woman between 18 and 29 years old in good health. The rearrangement uses TRBV4-1 and TRBJ2-5; maybe TRBD1 (6 bases). The material sequenced was naive CD4+ T cells from blood. The CDR3 protein is CASSQPQGNQETQYF. DNA for the CDR3: TGCGCCAGCAGCCAACCACAGGGAAACCAAGAGACCCAGTACTTC.